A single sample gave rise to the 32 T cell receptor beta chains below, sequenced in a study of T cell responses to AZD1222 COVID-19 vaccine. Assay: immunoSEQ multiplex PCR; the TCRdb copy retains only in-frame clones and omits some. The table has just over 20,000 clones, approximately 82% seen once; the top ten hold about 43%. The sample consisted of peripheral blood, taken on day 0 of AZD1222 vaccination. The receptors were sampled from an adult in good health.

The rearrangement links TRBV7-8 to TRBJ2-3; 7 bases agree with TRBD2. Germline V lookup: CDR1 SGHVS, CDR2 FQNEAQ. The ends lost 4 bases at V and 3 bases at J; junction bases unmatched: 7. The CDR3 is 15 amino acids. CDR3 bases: TGTGCCAGCAGCTCCGGGTGGGGAGGGACAGATACGCAGTATTTT. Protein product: CASSSGWGGTDTQYF.

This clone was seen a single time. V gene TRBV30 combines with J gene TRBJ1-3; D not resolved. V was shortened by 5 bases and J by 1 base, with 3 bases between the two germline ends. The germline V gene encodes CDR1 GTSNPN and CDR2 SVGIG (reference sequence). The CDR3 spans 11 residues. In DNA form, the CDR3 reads TGTGCCTGGTCTTCTGGAAACACCATATATTTT. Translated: CAWSSGNTIYF.

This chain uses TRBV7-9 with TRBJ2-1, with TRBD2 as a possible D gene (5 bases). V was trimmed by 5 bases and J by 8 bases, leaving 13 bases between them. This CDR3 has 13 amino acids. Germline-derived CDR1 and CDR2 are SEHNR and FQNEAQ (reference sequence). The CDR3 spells CASSHIMGDEQFF. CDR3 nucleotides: TGTGCCAGCAGCCACATTATGGGAGATGAGCAGTTCTTC.

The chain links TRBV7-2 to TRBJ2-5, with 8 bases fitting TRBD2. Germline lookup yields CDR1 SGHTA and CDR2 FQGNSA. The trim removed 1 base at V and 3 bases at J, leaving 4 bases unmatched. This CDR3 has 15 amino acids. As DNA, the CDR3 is TGTGCCAGCAGCTTAGTAGCGGGACGAGAAGAGACCCAGTACTTC. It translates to CASSLVAGREETQYF.

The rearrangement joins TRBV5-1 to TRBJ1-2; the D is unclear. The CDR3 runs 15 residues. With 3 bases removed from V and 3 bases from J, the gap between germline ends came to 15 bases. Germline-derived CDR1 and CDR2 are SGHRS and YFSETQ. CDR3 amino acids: CASSYRKEADYGYTF. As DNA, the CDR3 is TGCGCCAGCAGCTATCGGAAGGAGGCGGACTATGGCTACACCTTC.

CDR3 DNA: TGTGCCAGTTTGGCACAATCCGACAGGGTCGCCGGGGAGCTGTTTTTT. Translation: CASLAQSDRVAGELFF. The chain employs TRBV11-2 and TRBJ2-2; 7 bases line up with TRBD1. CDR3 length equals 16 residues. Germline V gene lookup returns CDR1 SGHAT and CDR2 FQNNGV. V was clipped by 9 bases and J by 6 bases; unmatched bases: 16.

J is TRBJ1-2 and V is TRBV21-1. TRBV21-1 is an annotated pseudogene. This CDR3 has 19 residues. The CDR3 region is CASSFRGDRGVGTNYGYTF. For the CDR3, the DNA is TGTGCCAGCAGCTTCCGGGGGGACAGAGGTGTGGGGACTAACTATGGCTACACCTTC.

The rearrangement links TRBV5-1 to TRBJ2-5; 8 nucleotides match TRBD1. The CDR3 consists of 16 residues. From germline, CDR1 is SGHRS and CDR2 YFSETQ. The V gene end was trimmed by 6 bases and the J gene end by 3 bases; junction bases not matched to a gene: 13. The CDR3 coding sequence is TGCGCCAGCACGAAATTAGACTGGACAGGGAAAGAGACCCAGTACTTC. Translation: CASTKLDWTGKETQYF.

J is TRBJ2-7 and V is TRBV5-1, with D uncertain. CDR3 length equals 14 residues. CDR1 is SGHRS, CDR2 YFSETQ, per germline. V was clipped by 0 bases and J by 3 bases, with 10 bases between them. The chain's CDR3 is CASSLVSSNYEQYF. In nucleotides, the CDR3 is TGCGCCAGCAGCTTGGTTAGTTCCAACTACGAGCAGTACTTC.

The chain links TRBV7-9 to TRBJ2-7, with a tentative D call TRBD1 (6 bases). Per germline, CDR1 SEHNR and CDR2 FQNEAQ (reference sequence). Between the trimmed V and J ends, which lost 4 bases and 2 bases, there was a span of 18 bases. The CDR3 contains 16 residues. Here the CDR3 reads CASSSHPGDTPYEQYF. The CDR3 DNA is TGTGCCAGCAGCTCACACCCTGGGGACACCCCCTACGAGCAGTACTTC.

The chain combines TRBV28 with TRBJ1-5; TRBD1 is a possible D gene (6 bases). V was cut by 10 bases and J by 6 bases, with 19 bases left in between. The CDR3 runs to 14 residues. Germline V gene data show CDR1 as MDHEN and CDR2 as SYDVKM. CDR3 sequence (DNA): TGTGCCACCCAGTTGGGGCAGGGGTTTCAGCCCCAGCATTTT. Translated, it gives CATQLGQGFQPQHF.

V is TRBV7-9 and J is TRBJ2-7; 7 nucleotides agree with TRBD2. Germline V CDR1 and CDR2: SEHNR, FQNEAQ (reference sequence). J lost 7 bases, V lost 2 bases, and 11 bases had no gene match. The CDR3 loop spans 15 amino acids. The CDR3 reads CASSLTSEPVSEQYF. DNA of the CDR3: TGTGCCAGCAGCTTAACTAGCGAACCCGTATCAGAGCAGTACTTC.

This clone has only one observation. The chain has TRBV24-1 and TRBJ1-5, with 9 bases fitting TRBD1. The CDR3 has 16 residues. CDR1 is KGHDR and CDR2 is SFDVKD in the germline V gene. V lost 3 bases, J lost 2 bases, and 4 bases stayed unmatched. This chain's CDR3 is CATSDTGGGGNQPQHF. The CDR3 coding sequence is TGTGCCACCAGTGATACAGGGGGCGGGGGCAATCAGCCCCAGCATTTT.

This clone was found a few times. The CDR3 sequence: CASSVGLAGAGELFF. In DNA form, the CDR3 reads TGTGCCAGCAGCGTAGGACTAGCGGGGGCCGGGGAGCTGTTTTTT. The chain joins TRBV9 to TRBJ2-2; 12 bases line up with TRBD2. The germline V gene has CDR1 SGDLS and CDR2 YYNGEE. The V segment lost 0 bases and the J segment 6 bases; nucleotides outside the gene matches: 0. This CDR3 is built from 15 residues.

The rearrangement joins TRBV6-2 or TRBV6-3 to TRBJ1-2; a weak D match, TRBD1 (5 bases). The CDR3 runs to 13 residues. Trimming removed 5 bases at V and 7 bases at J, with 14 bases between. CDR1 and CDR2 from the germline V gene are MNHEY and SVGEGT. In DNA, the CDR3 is TGTGCCAGCAGTGCGGACACAACTCGTGGCTACACCTTC. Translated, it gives CASSADTTRGYTF.

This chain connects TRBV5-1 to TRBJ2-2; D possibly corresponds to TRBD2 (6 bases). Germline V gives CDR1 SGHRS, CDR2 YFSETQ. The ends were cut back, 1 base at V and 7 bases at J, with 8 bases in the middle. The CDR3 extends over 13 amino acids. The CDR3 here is CASSLSGSGELFF. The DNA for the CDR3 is TGCGCCAGCAGCTTGTCCGGGAGCGGGGAGCTGTTTTTT.

This CDR3 reads CASSPERQLPQHF. Here the CDR3 DNA reads TGTGCCAGCAGTCCCGAGAGGCAGCTGCCCCAGCATTTT. V usage is TRBV28 and J usage is TRBJ1-5; D unclear. The V end lost 5 bases, the J end lost 9 bases, and 14 bases lay between the germline ends. The CDR3 runs 13 residues. In germline, CDR1 is MDHEN, CDR2 SYDVKM.

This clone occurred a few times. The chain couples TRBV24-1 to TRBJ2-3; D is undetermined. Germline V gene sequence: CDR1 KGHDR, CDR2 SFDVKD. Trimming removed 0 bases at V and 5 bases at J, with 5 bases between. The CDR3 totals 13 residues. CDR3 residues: CATSDLNEDTQYF. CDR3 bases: TGTGCCACCAGTGATTTGAACGAAGATACGCAGTATTTT.

The CDR3 nucleotides are TGCGCCAACTCAATAGGAGGACAGGGGACCGGGGAGCTGTTTTTT. This encodes CANSIGGQGTGELFF. The chain joins TRBV23-1 to TRBJ2-2; 9 bases map to TRBD1. TRBV23-1 is noted as an ORF with a role that remains uncertain. The junction had 11 bases not matched to a gene; V was cut back by 10 bases and J by 5 bases. The CDR3 loop spans 15 amino acids.

CDR3 DNA: TGTGCCAGCAGCGCCAGAAACACCGGGGAGCTGTTTTTT. Its translation: CASSARNTGELFF. The rearrangement links TRBV11-3 to TRBJ2-2; no clear D gene. This CDR3 comprises 13 residues. The germline gives CDR1 SGHNT, CDR2 YENEEA. Trimming left V 5 bases short and J 2 bases short, with 6 bases between. Drawing the rest from reference TRBV11-3 and TRBJ2-2, the complete variable domain is EAGVVQSPRYKIIEKKQPVAFWCNPISGHNTLYWYLQNLGQGPELLIRYENEEAVDDSQLPKDRFSAERLKGVDSTLKIQPAELGDSAVYLCASSARNTGELFFGEGSRLTVL.

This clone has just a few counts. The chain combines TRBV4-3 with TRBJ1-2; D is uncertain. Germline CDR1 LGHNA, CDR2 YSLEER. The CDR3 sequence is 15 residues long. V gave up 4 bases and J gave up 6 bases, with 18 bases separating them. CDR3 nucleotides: TGCGCCAGCAGCCGGTCCCTCGGGGAGGTAAATGGCTACACCTTC. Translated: CASSRSLGEVNGYTF.

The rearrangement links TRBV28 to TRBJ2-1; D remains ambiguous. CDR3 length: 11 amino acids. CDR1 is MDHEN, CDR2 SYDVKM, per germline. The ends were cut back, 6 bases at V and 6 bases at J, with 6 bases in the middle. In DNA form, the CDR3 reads TGTGCCAGCAGGCGCATCAATGAGCAGTTCTTC. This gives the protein CASRRINEQFF.

The CDR3 nucleotides are TGTGCCAGCGGGACAGGGGCGAGCTCCTACGAGCAGTACTTC. It translates to CASGTGASSYEQYF. The J gene is TRBJ2-7, the V gene TRBV27; 10 nucleotides match TRBD1. The junction had 4 bases not matched to a gene; V was cut back by 8 bases and J by 0 bases. Germline V gene lookup returns CDR1 MNHEY and CDR2 SMNVEV (reference sequence). This CDR3 spans 14 amino acids.

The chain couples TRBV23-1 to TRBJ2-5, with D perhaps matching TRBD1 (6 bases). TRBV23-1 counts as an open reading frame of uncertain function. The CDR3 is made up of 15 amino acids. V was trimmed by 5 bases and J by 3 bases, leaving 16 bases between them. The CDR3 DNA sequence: TGCGCCAGCAGTATAGACACAGGGCAGGAAGAGACCCAGTACTTC. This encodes CASSIDTGQEETQYF.

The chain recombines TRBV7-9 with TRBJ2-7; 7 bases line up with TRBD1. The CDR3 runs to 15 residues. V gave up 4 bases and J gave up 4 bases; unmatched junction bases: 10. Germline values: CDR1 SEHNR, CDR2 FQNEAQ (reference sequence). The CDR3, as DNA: TGTGCCAGCAGCTCCAAGCCGGGACAGCAGTACGAGCAGTACTTC. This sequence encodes CASSSKPGQQYEQYF. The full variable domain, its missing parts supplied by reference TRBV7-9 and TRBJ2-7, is DTGVSQNPRHKITKRGQNVTFRCDPISEHNRLYWYRQTLGQGPEFLTYFQNEAQLEKSRLLSDRFSAERPKGSFSTLEIQRTEQGDSAMYLCASSSKPGQQYEQYFGPGTRLTVT.

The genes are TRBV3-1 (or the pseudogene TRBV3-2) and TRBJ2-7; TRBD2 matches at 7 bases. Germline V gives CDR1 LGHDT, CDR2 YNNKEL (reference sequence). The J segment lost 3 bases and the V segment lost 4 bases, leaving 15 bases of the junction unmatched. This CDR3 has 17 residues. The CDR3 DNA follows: TGTGCCAGCAGCCCCCGTTTGGGAGGGAGTAACGGCTACGAGCAGTACTTC. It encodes CASSPRLGGSNGYEQYF.

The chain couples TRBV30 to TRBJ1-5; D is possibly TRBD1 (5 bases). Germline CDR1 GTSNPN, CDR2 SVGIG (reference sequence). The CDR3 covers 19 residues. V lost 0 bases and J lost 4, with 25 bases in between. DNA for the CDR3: TGTGCCTGGAGTGTAGGTTTGATTTTGCCGGCAGGGAGAAATCAGCCCCAGCATTTT. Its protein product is CAWSVGLILPAGRNQPQHF. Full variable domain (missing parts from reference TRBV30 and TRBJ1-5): SQTIHQWPATLVQPVGSPLSLECTVEGTSNPNLYWYRQAAGRGLQLLFYSVGIGQISSEVPQNLSASRPQDRQFILSSKKLLLSDSGFYLCAWSVGLILPAGRNQPQHFGDGTRLSIL.

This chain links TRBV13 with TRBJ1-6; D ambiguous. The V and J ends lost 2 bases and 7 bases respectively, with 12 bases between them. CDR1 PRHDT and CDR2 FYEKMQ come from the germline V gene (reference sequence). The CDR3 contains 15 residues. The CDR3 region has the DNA TGTGCCAGCAGCTTAAGGAACAGCGGGAATTCACCCCTCCACTTT. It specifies CASSLRNSGNSPLHF.

The CDR3: CASRTGTLNTGELFF. The CDR3 nucleotides read TGTGCCAGCAGAACCGGGACTTTGAACACCGGGGAGCTGTTTTTT. The chain combines TRBV28 with TRBJ2-2, with TRBD2 as a possible D gene (6 bases). CDR1 and CDR2 (germline): MDHEN, SYDVKM. Trimming shortened V by 6 bases and J by 1 base, and 12 bases separated the two germline ends. The CDR3 length is 15 residues.

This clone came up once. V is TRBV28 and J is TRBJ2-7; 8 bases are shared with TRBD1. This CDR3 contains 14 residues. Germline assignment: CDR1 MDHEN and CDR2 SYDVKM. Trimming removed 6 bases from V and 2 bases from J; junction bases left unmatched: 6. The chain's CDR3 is CASRTGQAPYEQYF. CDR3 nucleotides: TGTGCCAGCAGGACGGGACAGGCTCCCTACGAGCAGTACTTC.

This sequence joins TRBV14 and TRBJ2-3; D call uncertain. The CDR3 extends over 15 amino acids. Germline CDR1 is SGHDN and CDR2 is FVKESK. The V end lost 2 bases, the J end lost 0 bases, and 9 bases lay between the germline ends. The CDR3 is CASSQQLLSTDTQYF. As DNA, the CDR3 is TGTGCCAGCAGCCAACAACTCCTTAGCACAGATACGCAGTATTTT.

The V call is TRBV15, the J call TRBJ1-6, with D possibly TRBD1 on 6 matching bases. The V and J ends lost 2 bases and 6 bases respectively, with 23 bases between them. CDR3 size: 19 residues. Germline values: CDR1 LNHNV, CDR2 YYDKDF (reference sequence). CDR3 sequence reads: CATSRTWLSRDTSNSPLHF. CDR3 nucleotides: TGTGCCACCAGCAGAACGTGGTTGTCCAGGGACACCTCTAATTCACCCCTCCACTTT.